This TCR beta chain was recovered during a study of identical twins. Between the trimmed V and J ends, which lost 0 bases and 6 bases, there was a span of 20 bases. The CDR3 is 17 amino acids. Germline loops: CDR1 SGHRS, CDR2 YFSETQ. All of the donors were Caucasians in good health. TCRdb itself ran the 5' RACE reads through MiXCR, one entry per CDR3 protein. The repertoire consists of hundreds of thousands of distinct CDR3 sequences, with 24% occurring once and the leading ten covering about 3%. This sample also appeared in a second study, on T cells expressing NK-cell markers.

Sequencing was done on a sample of CD4+ T cells sorted from blood. The clonotype originates from a woman aged 18-30 years in good health. The chain has TRBV5-1 and TRBJ2-3, with TRBD2 as a possible D gene (6 bases). CDR3 bases: TGCGCCAGCAGCTTGGCACCGGTCGGGACGGCGGGGGATACGCAGTATTTT. It codes for CASSLAPVGTAGDTQYF. The whole variable domain, filled in from reference TRBV5-1 and TRBJ2-3, reads KAGVTQTPRYLIKTRGQQVTLSCSPISGHRSVSWYQQTPGQGLQFLFEYFSETQRNKGNFPGRFSGRQFSNSRSEMNVSTLELGDSALYLCASSLAPVGTAGDTQYFGPGTRLTVL.